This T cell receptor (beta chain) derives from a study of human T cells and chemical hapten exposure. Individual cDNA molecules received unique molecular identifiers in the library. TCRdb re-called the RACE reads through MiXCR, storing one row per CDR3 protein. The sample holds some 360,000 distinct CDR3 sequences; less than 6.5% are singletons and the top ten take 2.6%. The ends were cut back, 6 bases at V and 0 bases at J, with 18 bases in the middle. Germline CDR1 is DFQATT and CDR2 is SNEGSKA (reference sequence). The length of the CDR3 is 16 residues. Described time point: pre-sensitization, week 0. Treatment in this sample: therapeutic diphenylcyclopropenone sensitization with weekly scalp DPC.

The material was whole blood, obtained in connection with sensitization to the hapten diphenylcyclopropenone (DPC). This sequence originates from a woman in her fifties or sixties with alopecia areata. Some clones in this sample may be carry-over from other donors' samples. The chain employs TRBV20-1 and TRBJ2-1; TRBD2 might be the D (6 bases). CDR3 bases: TGCAGTGCCGGACCGGGACTGGTTAGCTCCTACAATGAGCAGTTCTTC. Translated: CSAGPGLVSSYNEQFF.